This T cell receptor beta chain comes out of a study of blood T cells in healthy people across ages. A J-beta primer mix and a sample-barcoded 5' primer were used in a second PCR of about 7 to 12 cycles. The yield of each sample was at least 2.5 million CDR3-containing paired-end reads. TCRdb redid the calling of the 5' RACE reads with MiXCR, one entry per CDR3 protein. In the table there are over 750,000 distinct CDR3 sequences, 20% to 30% of which are singletons. This clonotype occurred a few times. CDR3 length equals 15 residues. The germline V gene has CDR1 SGHTA and CDR2 FQGNSA. Trimming at V came to 1 base and at J to 9 bases, leaving 9 bases not matched to a gene. The data were also submitted as part of a second study, on T cells of mothers and their children.

The sample was blood. The sequence was collected from a boy aged 5-17 years in good health. The rearrangement links TRBV7-2 to TRBJ2-1, with 7 bases that match TRBD1. The CDR3 loop reads CASSLGFLAGGEQFF. CDR3 coding DNA: TGTGCCAGCAGCTTAGGGTTTTTAGCAGGGGGTGAGCAGTTCTTC. The whole variable domain, remainder taken from reference TRBV7-2 and TRBJ2-1, is GAGVSQSPSNKVTEKGKDVELRCDPISGHTALYWYRQSLGQGLEFLIYFQGNSAPDKSGLPSDRFSAERTGGSVSTLTIQRTQQEDSAVYLCASSLGFLAGGEQFFGPGTRLTVL.